This section outlines one T cell receptor (beta chain) sequence together with its context. The V and J ends lost 0 bases and 4 bases, in that order; junction bases with no gene match: 8. This CDR3 has 17 amino acids. Per germline, CDR1 SGDLS and CDR2 YYNGEE. The data derive from a study of blood T cell repertoires in COVID-19. Authors' processing steps: From reference gene primer amplification, estimates of nucleated cell counts were derived. The table came from immunoSEQ multiplex PCR; TCRdb's copy has only in-frame clones and leaves some out. From that table come the V and J calls and clone size; the DNA was used to work out D and trimming. The repertoire holds 65,000 to 85,000 clones, with approximately 89% as singletons.

The TCR comes from a human donor in a cohort sampled during active COVID-19. The chain carries TRBV9 and TRBJ2-1, with 9 nucleotides matching TRBD2. The source material was peripheral blood. The CDR3 bases are TGTGCCAGCAGCGTAGTTAGCGGGGGTGGGGTTTACAATGAGCAGTTCTTC. Its translation is CASSVVSGGGVYNEQFF.